These 21 T cell receptor beta chains came from one sample sequenced in a study of cytomegalovirus exposure and HLA in healthy donors. Vbeta (60) and Jbeta (13) primers were used in the PCR. The table came from immunoSEQ multiplex PCR; TCRdb's copy has only in-frame clones and leaves some out. The repertoire includes 150,000 to 160,000 clones, 70% to 80% of them detected once, and around 13% sits in the top ten. Sequencing input: PBMCs. The receptors were gathered from a man aged 25 to 40 in good health and CMV-seropositive.

The V gene is TRBV28, the J gene TRBJ1-2; no reliable D call. Germline V gene sequence: CDR1 MDHEN, CDR2 SYDVKM. V lost 2 bases and J 4 bases, leaving 8 bases between the germline ends. This CDR3 spans 13 amino acids. The CDR3 sequence: CASSLVKSYGYTF. The CDR3 region has the DNA TGTGCCAGCAGTTTAGTCAAGAGCTATGGCTACACCTTC.

Notes on this clone: A junction end diverges from the germline sequence, so it may reflect a read error. The chain uses TRBV7-9 and TRBJ1-2, with D perhaps matching TRBD1 (5 bases). In germline, CDR1 is SEHNR, CDR2 FQNEAQ (reference sequence). The CDR3 is 13 amino acids. As DNA, the CDR3 is TGTGCCAGCAGCTTTGGGACGGACTATGGCTACCCCTTC. This sequence encodes CASSFGTDYGYPF.

The J gene is TRBJ1-5, the V gene TRBV7-8, with D possibly matching TRBD1 (5 bases). CDR3 length: 16 residues. Germline CDR1 and CDR2: SGHVS and FQNEAQ. V gave up 0 bases and J gave up 6 bases, with 15 bases separating them. The CDR3 region has the DNA TGTGCCAGCAGCTTAGCGCTGGGCAGGGTGGGTCAGCCCCAGCATTTT. It translates to CASSLALGRVGQPQHF.

V is TRBV5-1 and J is TRBJ2-7; 7 bases line up with TRBD2. The CDR3 has 14 amino acids. CDR1 and CDR2 (germline): SGHRS, YFSETQ. V lost 1 base and J lost 7; bases outside the gene matches: 8. In DNA, the CDR3 is TGCGCCAGCAGCTTGTGGGAGGGCCTTAGGGAGCAGTACTTC. It specifies CASSLWEGLREQYF.

The gene calls are TRBV25-1 and TRBJ2-7, with a possible D match to TRBD2 (6 bases). V gave up 8 bases and J gave up 3 bases, with 11 bases separating them. The CDR3 has 12 amino acids. Germline CDR1 is MGHDK and CDR2 is SYGVNS. The CDR3 DNA is TGTGCCAGCCAAGGGACTTTCTACGAGCAGTACTTC. Its protein is CASQGTFYEQYF.

This clone showed up just once. The chain recombines TRBV6-1 with TRBJ2-5, with D hard to call. CDR3 length: 13 amino acids. Germline CDR1 MNHNS, CDR2 SASEGT. Trimming cost V 8 bases and J 3 bases, with 13 bases left between them. CDR3 loop: CASSEDWKETQYF. In DNA form, the CDR3 reads TGTGCCAGCTCAGAAGACTGGAAAGAGACCCAGTACTTC.

The rearrangement links TRBV11-2 to TRBJ2-7; 9 positions agree with TRBD2. The CDR3 totals 15 residues. Germline CDR1 reads SGHAT; CDR2 reads FQNNGV. Unmatched junction bases numbered 8, after V lost 3 bases and J lost 5 bases. CDR3 sequence: CASSLAGGPFNEQYF. The DNA for the CDR3 is TGTGCCAGCAGCTTGGCGGGAGGGCCTTTTAACGAGCAGTACTTC.

V gene TRBV19 combines with J gene TRBJ2-1, with 7 bases lining up with TRBD2. Trimming took 5 bases from V and 6 from J; bases not matched to a gene: 10. Looked up from germline, CDR1 is LNHDA and CDR2 is SQIVND (reference sequence). CDR3 length equals 15 residues. The CDR3 region has the DNA TGTGCCAGTAGTCTTTTGGCGGGAGATTTCAATGAGCAGTTCTTC. Its translation: CASSLLAGDFNEQFF.

This chain links TRBV30 with TRBJ1-3; maybe TRBD1 (5 bases). Germline V gene data show CDR1 as GTSNPN and CDR2 as SVGIG (reference sequence). With 8 bases removed from V and 3 bases from J, the gap between germline ends came to 14 bases. This CDR3 is built from 13 residues. The CDR3 DNA reads as TGTGCCGTTATCCGACAGAGTGGAAACACCATATATTTT. This translates into CAVIRQSGNTIYF.

The chain recombines TRBV15 with TRBJ1-2, with 7 bases that match TRBD1. The V gene end was trimmed by 6 bases and the J gene end by 3 bases; junction bases not matched to a gene: 4. CDR1 is LNHNV, CDR2 YYDKDF, per germline (reference sequence). This CDR3 has 13 residues. This chain's CDR3 is CATRPGQHYGYTF. CDR3 DNA: TGTGCCACCAGACCGGGACAGCACTATGGCTACACCTTC.

This chain joins TRBV5-1 and TRBJ2-1; D is possibly TRBD2 (6 bases). This CDR3 is built from 15 residues. Trimming left V 0 bases short and J 1 base short, with 8 bases between. CDR1 and CDR2 (germline): SGHRS, YFSETQ. CDR3 region: CASSLVGGSYNEQFF. In DNA form, the CDR3 reads TGCGCCAGCAGCTTGGTGGGAGGTTCCTACAATGAGCAGTTCTTC. Full variable domain (rest looked up from reference TRBV5-1 and TRBJ2-1): KAGVTQTPRYLIKTRGQQVTLSCSPISGHRSVSWYQQTPGQGLQFLFEYFSETQRNKGNFPGRFSGRQFSNSRSEMNVSTLELGDSALYLCASSLVGGSYNEQFFGPGTRLTVL.

The J gene is TRBJ2-7, the V gene TRBV2; a weak D match, TRBD2 (5 bases). The germline CDR1 and CDR2 sequences are SNHLY and FYNNEI. Trimming shortened V by 4 bases and J by 4 bases, and 8 bases separated the two germline ends. CDR3 length: 12 residues. Here the CDR3 DNA reads TGTGCCAGCAGTGTAGAGGGTTACGAGCAGTACTTC. It codes for CASSVEGYEQYF.

This rearrangement joins TRBV5-1 to TRBJ2-5; 8 bases align to TRBD1. The assigned J gene may be wrong: the sequence end matches TRBJ2-7 better. The CDR3 length is 15 residues. Per germline, CDR1 SGHRS and CDR2 YFSETQ. The CDR3 region is CASSLLQGALYEQYF. As DNA, the CDR3 is TGCGCCAGCAGCTTGCTTCAGGGGGCTCTCTACGAGCAGTACTTC.

The rearrangement joins TRBV9 to TRBJ1-1; 8 bases align to TRBD1. The V segment lost 1 base and the J segment 5 bases; nucleotides outside the gene matches: 7. Germline V lookup: CDR1 SGDLS, CDR2 YYNGEE. The CDR3 totals 15 residues. CDR3 in amino acids: CASSVSVQGATEAFF. The DNA of the CDR3 is TGTGCCAGCAGCGTATCCGTCCAGGGGGCGACTGAAGCTTTCTTT.

The chain is built from TRBV7-2 and TRBJ1-3; D not certain. Trimming took off 3 bases at V and 12 bases at J, with 15 bases between the two ends. The CDR3 covers 13 residues. Per the germline V gene, CDR1 is SGHTA and CDR2 is FQGNSA. The CDR3 protein is CASSFDHRSGIYF. The CDR3 DNA is TGTGCCAGCAGCTTTGATCACCGCAGTGGCATATATTTT.

The chain carries TRBV25-1 and TRBJ2-2; a weak D match, TRBD2 (6 bases). Trimming cost V 2 bases and J 3 bases, with 13 bases left between them. This CDR3 region has 16 residues. The germline gives CDR1 MGHDK, CDR2 SYGVNS. In nucleotides, the CDR3 is TGTGCCAGCAGTGAACGTGTTAGCGGATACACCGGGGAGCTGTTTTTT. Translation gives CASSERVSGYTGELFF. Supplemented by reference TRBV25-1 and TRBJ2-2, the full variable domain reads EADIYQTPRYLVIGTGKKITLECSQTMGHDKMYWYQQDPGMELHLIHYSYGVNSTEKGDLSSESTVSRIRTEHFPLTLESARPSHTSQYLCASSERVSGYTGELFFGEGSRLTVL.

This clone was seen a few times. The chain links TRBV6-6 to TRBJ2-3; TRBD2 might be the D (6 bases). CDR3 size: 15 residues. Germline loops: CDR1 MNHNY, CDR2 SVGAGI (reference sequence). Trimming removed 4 bases at V and 5 bases at J, with 16 bases between. The CDR3 region has the DNA TGTGCCAGCAGTTCAACGGGGGAGTGGGGAGATACGCAGTATTTT. Translated: CASSSTGEWGDTQYF.

This clone appeared once. The chain employs TRBV6-5 and TRBJ2-7; 8 bases map to TRBD1. The CDR3 runs to 16 residues. Germline CDR1 MNHEY, CDR2 SVGAGI. The J segment lost 5 bases and the V segment lost 0 bases, leaving 9 bases of the junction unmatched. CDR3 loop: CASSYSTGAGFHEQYF. Written as DNA, the CDR3 is TGTGCCAGCAGTTACTCGACAGGGGCGGGATTCCACGAGCAGTACTTC.

This clone was counted a few times. The genes are TRBV28 and TRBJ2-1; D uncertain. Germline-derived CDR1 and CDR2 are MDHEN and SYDVKM. Trimming cost V 5 bases and J 4 bases, with 12 bases left between them. The CDR3 contains 14 residues. Here the CDR3 reads CASSASEPYNEQFF. CDR3 DNA sequence: TGTGCCAGCAGTGCCAGCGAGCCATACAATGAGCAGTTCTTC.

The chain is built from TRBV5-5 and TRBJ2-7, with TRBD2 matching over 10 bases. This CDR3 comprises 14 residues. The ends lost 7 bases at V and 1 base at J; junction bases unmatched: 5. CDR1 is SGHKS and CDR2 is YYEKEE in the germline V gene (reference sequence). The CDR3 loop is CASLAGVSSYEQYF. In DNA form, the CDR3 reads TGTGCCAGCCTAGCGGGAGTGTCATCCTACGAGCAGTACTTC.

V and J are TRBV7-2 and TRBJ2-3, with D uncertain. The germline gives CDR1 SGHTA, CDR2 FQGNSA. The CDR3 covers 15 residues. V was pared by 7 bases and J by 0 bases, with 14 bases between. The CDR3 sequence: CASIPGRYSTDTQYF. In DNA, the CDR3 is TGTGCCAGCATCCCGGGTCGCTACAGCACAGATACGCAGTATTTT.